The rows below give T cell receptor beta chains drawn from one sample of a study of blood T cell repertoires in COVID-19. The repertoire was sequenced with immunoSEQ multiplex PCR; TCRdb's copy has only in-frame clones and lacks some. The sample records around 380,000 clones, roughly 86% being singletons. Sequenced sample: PBMCs or T cells enriched from blood (not recorded which). These receptors were taken from a man in his thirties or forties who had recovered from COVID-19. CDR3s include the opening cysteine and the closing phenylalanine or tryptophan.

v_gene | len | CDR3aa
TRBV6-5 | 13 | CASSYWTGNEQYF
TRBV18 | 14 | CASSPAAVSDEQYF
TRBV7-9 | 14 | CASSLGPGSGEQYF
TRBV2 | 12 | CATSGTAYEQYF
TRBV7-2 | 15 | CASSLGQVGVSPLHF
TRBV29-1 | 12 | CSGGVMNTEAFF
TRBV27 | 15 | CASSLRQGVNQPQHF
TRBV27 | 13 | CASRGPYQETQYF
TRBV10-1 | 15 | CASTRRTKSNQPQHF
TRBV6-2/TRBV6-3 | 17 | CASSYSVLRQGNYEQYF
TRBV30 | 14 | CAWSSGSSTDTQYF
TRBV19 | 13 | CASRAGVYYGYTF
TRBV6-5 | 12 | CASRQQGYEAFF
TRBV4-3 | 13 | CASSQVQGYGYTF
TRBV10-3 | 16 | CAISPSDIRYNSPLHF
TRBV3-1/TRBV3-2 | 20 | CASSQIAGGPQLSGANVLTF
TRBV11-2 | 13 | CASFNPAGGGYTF
TRBV7-2 | 15 | CASSTAGVRGTEAFF
TRBV24-1 | 17 | CATSGRIGRGGGNEQFF
TRBV2 | 15 | CASRNGGAANEKLFF
TRBV6-1 | 17 | CASSEVLGQGFNEKLFF
TRBV30 | 14 | CAWIPGQGPWGYTF
TRBV4-1 | 16 | CASSHGGDSYNSPLHF
TRBV12-3/TRBV12-4 | 13 | CASTGTEKVAAFF
TRBV27 | 13 | CASSLSGPTEAFF
TRBV6-6 | 14 | CASIFPGGRTEAFF
TRBV15 | 16 | CATSRVIVTGGNEQFF
TRBV18 | 13 | CASSPTSYYEQYF
TRBV7-9 | 15 | CATTRLGGDRDGYTF
TRBV18 | 12 | CASTLLDTEAFF
TRBV19 | 15 | CASSPRQGEGTEAFF
TRBV7-9 | 18 | CASSPTSGGSTSTDTQYF
TRBV10-3 | 14 | CAISSGTPNTEAFF
TRBV5-5 | 13 | CASSLAQGAEAFF
TRBV28 | 12 | CASSWANQPQHF
TRBV10-2 | 16 | CASRGLAGGAPGELFF